The clone carrying this TCR beta chain showed up just once. Between the trimmed V and J ends, which lost 4 bases and 4 bases, there was a span of 13 bases. The CDR3 extends over 15 amino acids. Germline values: CDR1 MNHEY, CDR2 SVGAGI. The authors ran the assay at deep level. Ten immunoSEQ deep assay plates were used to sequence the DNA of unsorted PBMCs. Source study methods: ImmunoSEQ only sent back junction sequences with no quality scores, so filtering was done differently. Repertoires were generated with immunoSEQ multiplex PCR, while TCRdb's copy carries only in-frame clones and drops some. D and trimming come from the DNA, and the V and J calls and clone size come from that table. The top ten clones hold less than 15% of a sample with 400,000 to 550,000 clones, around 80% of them seen once. This sample was included in a study of shared clonotypes between healthy human individuals.

V is TRBV6-5 and J is TRBJ2-2; D may be TRBD2 (6 bases). The origin of this receptor is a woman in her thirties or forties in good health. Some clones in this sample may be carry-over from other donors' samples. The sample was PBMCs. The CDR3 is CASSWGDGITGELFF. As DNA, the CDR3 is TGTGCCAGCAGTTGGGGGGACGGCATCACCGGGGAGCTGTTTTTT.